This T cell receptor beta chain is from a study of T cells after yellow fever vaccination. Germline V gives CDR1 SGHRS, CDR2 YFSETQ. CDR3 length: 17 residues. Between the trimmed V and J ends, which lost 3 bases and 0 bases, there was a span of 16 bases. This clonotype was seen at least ten times. The target antigen is unknown. Study-wide results and limits: A faster peak, day 5 versus 15, was reached by the weaker secondary response.

TCRdb reprocessed the 5' RACE reads via MiXCR and lists one record per CDR3 protein. The sample contains 350,000 to 550,000 distinct CDR3 sequences, 18% of which appear only once. Source: PBMCs, taken before the yellow fever booster vaccination. The sequence was collected from a man aged 18 to 29 who received the YFV17D yellow fever vaccine. The V gene is TRBV5-1, the J gene TRBJ2-1, with D maybe TRBD2 (5 bases). The CDR3 nucleotides read TGCGCCAGCAGCTCCACGGCAGGCAGCGGCTCCTACAATGAGCAGTTCTTC. Its protein is CASSSTAGSGSYNEQFF. The full variable domain, rest sourced from reference TRBV5-1 and TRBJ2-1, is KAGVTQTPRYLIKTRGQQVTLSCSPISGHRSVSWYQQTPGQGLQFLFEYFSETQRNKGNFPGRFSGRQFSNSRSEMNVSTLELGDSALYLCASSSTAGSGSYNEQFFGPGTRLTVL.